Listed below are T cell receptor beta chains from one sample, sequenced in a study of blood T cell repertoires in COVID-19. Only in-frame clones appear in the TCRdb table, and some are missing; sequencing was by immunoSEQ multiplex PCR. The table shows around 200,000 clones, with around 85% occurring only once. The sequencing input was peripheral blood. The receptors were gathered from a human donor in a cohort sampled during active COVID-19. Both conserved end residues are trimmed from each CDR3.

TRBV28	TRBJ2-1	ASSSGLAGDPSSYNEQF
TRBV9	TRBJ2-2	ASSPRTGTNTGELF
TRBV27	TRBJ2-2	ASSQNTGELF
TRBV4-3	TRBJ2-7	ASSQAVPYEQY
TRBV11-2	TRBJ1-2	ASSLVGSSYGYT
TRBV19	TRBJ2-2	ASSVQRDTGELF
TRBV5-4	TRBJ1-1	ASSLDRPPNTEAF
TRBV30	TRBJ1-1	AWSDLTGLNTEAF
TRBV5-5	TRBJ2-4	ASSEGGQGNIQY
TRBV4-3	TRBJ2-1	ASSLGTSGRANEQF
TRBV7-9	TRBJ2-7	ASSLDGGPYEQY
TRBV4-3	TRBJ2-7	ASSPQGAYYEQY
TRBV27	TRBJ2-6	ASSNNGNPISGANVLT
TRBV5-1	TRBJ2-7	ASSLGLAREQY
TRBV4-3	TRBJ1-2	ASSPGGRGWNGYT
TRBV9	TRBJ2-7	ASSAREGRYEQY
TRBV3-1/TRBV3-2	TRBJ1-3	ASSQDGGEKSSGNTIY
TRBV28	TRBJ2-7	ASSLGRTGNYEQY
TRBV3-1/TRBV3-2	TRBJ2-2	ASSHGGRDTGELF
TRBV24-1	TRBJ1-4	ATSDLQWGRGAREKLF
TRBV6-2/TRBV6-3	TRBJ1-5	ASSYSEVHFYSNQPQH
TRBV9	TRBJ1-1	ASGPLTGGTEAF
TRBV5-8	TRBJ2-5	ASSRGDRGPSETQY
TRBV9	TRBJ1-2	ASSVVGGSGGYT
TRBV28	TRBJ1-2	ASRVGAYNYGYT
TRBV28	TRBJ2-6	ASRRGGEGANVLT
TRBV27	TRBJ2-1	ASSVGGNEQF
TRBV28	TRBJ1-2	ASSLSDRGQHGYT
TRBV27	TRBJ1-5	ASSYRGLPLGQPQH
TRBV3-1/TRBV3-2	TRBJ2-2	ASSPLAGAGELF
TRBV6-6	TRBJ2-7	ASSPPLVYEQY
TRBV27	TRBJ2-7	ASSLRDSQDEQY
TRBV30	TRBJ1-6	AWSVGTGVGSPLH
TRBV2	TRBJ1-5	ASSEARGNQPQH
TRBV7-3	TRBJ1-1	ASTRGYTEAF
TRBV25-1	TRBJ2-2	ASSPQANTGELF
TRBV14	TRBJ2-7	ASSQDRVLTVSYETEQY
TRBV29-1	TRBJ2-7	SVKAGGGEQY
TRBV5-1	TRBJ1-5	ASSFGPGGEQPQH
TRBV28	TRBJ1-5	ASSLFGQEPN
TRBV5-6	TRBJ1-2	ASSLSLSPDGYT
TRBV7-8	TRBJ1-4	ASSLRQNEKLF
TRBV13	TRBJ2-7	ASSFRQGIDEQY
TRBV19	TRBJ1-4	ASSIGGGKLF
TRBV15	TRBJ1-4	ATSRSGTGGLLQGKLF
TRBV14	TRBJ1-2	ASSPGHRDYGYT
TRBV5-8	TRBJ1-4	ASSSQGWTNEKLF
TRBV27	TRBJ2-5	ASSPRGPAGETQY
TRBV25-1	TRBJ2-5	ASSRERGPETQY
TRBV7-3	TRBJ1-1	ASSLTGTTEAF
TRBV7-9	TRBJ2-1	ASSLTPNEQF
TRBV3-1/TRBV3-2	TRBJ2-3	ASSNRLATDTQY
TRBV28	TRBJ1-5	ASSLRLGTRPPQH
TRBV6-2/TRBV6-3	TRBJ2-3	ASSYGLARTDTQY
TRBV9	TRBJ2-1	ASSVSGSRDEQF
TRBV27	TRBJ2-5	ASADRGVQETQY
TRBV7-2	TRBJ2-7	ASSLGGQPSYEQY
TRBV29-1	TRBJ1-1	SASRATEAF
TRBV5-4	TRBJ2-5	ASSPKQGESQETQY
TRBV13	TRBJ2-7	ASSLGLAGGHYEQY